The next 7 T cell receptor beta chains were all read from a single sample in a study of blood T cell repertoires in COVID-19. Assay used: immunoSEQ multiplex PCR; TCRdb lists only in-frame clones, some missing. The data show fewer than 250,000 clones, over 70% seen once. Sequencing used peripheral blood. The source of these receptors is a woman in her fifties or sixties with acute or convalescent COVID-19.

The chain combines TRBV5-1 with TRBJ2-7; 8 bases line up with TRBD1. V lost 0 bases to trimming and J lost 0 bases; unmatched junction nucleotides: 11. The CDR3 loop spans 18 amino acids. Germline CDR1 is SGHRS and CDR2 is YFSETQ. CDR3 sequence (DNA): TGCGCCAGCAGCTTGGCCGGACAGGGAAGCCCAAACTCCTACGAGCAGTACTTC. Its translation is CASSLAGQGSPNSYEQYF.

This clone appeared a single time. V gene TRBV28 combines with J gene TRBJ1-3, with no clear D. The germline V gene encodes CDR1 MDHEN and CDR2 SYDVKM. V lost 3 bases and J 1 base, leaving 13 bases between the germline ends. This CDR3 region has 16 residues. As DNA, the CDR3 is TGTGCCAGCAGTTTTCCGGGGTTATTATCTGGAAACACCATATATTTT. Translation gives CASSFPGLLSGNTIYF.

The V gene is TRBV5-1, the J gene TRBJ2-1; TRBD2 aligns across 7 bases. The CDR3 consists of 17 residues. CDR1 is SGHRS, CDR2 YFSETQ, per germline. After removal of 0 bases from V and 1 base from J, the junction contained 7 bases not matched to a gene. CDR3 sequence (DNA): TGCGCCAGCAGCTTGGGGCCTACGGGAGGTTCCTACAATGAGCAGTTCTTC. It codes for CASSLGPTGGSYNEQFF.

This rearrangement joins TRBV5-1 to TRBJ1-3, with D perhaps matching TRBD1 (6 bases). The germline V and J ends were trimmed by 0 bases and 0 bases, with 7 bases remaining between them. This CDR3 is built from 15 residues. CDR1 and CDR2 (germline): SGHRS, YFSETQ. The CDR3 DNA reads TGCGCCAGCAGCTTGGAAGGGGGCTCTGGAAACACCATATATTTT. It encodes CASSLEGGSGNTIYF.

This clone showed up many times. This chain uses TRBV5-4 with TRBJ1-4; the match to TRBD1 covers 8 bases. With 5 bases clipped from V and 5 bases from J, the junction kept 11 bases outside the gene matches. Germline-derived CDR1 and CDR2 are SGHNT and YYREEE (reference sequence). The CDR3 is made up of 16 amino acids. CDR3 DNA: TGTGCCAGCAGTGTAAACAGGGGGTTGGAGAATGAAAAACTGTTTTTT. The encoded protein is CASSVNRGLENEKLFF.

This chain links TRBV15 with TRBJ1-1, with no clear D. The CDR3 contains 13 residues. Between the trimmed V and J ends, which lost 0 bases and 5 bases, there was a span of 7 bases. CDR1 and CDR2 from the germline V gene are LNHNV and YYDKDF (reference sequence). CDR3 loop: CATSRDLATEAFF. Here the CDR3 DNA reads TGTGCCACCAGCAGAGATCTAGCTACTGAAGCTTTCTTT.

This chain uses TRBV7-9 with TRBJ2-7; tentatively, D is TRBD1 (5 bases). Per the germline V gene, CDR1 is SEHNR and CDR2 is FQNEAQ (reference sequence). V was trimmed by 2 bases and J by 1 base, leaving 6 bases between them. The CDR3 spans 13 residues. Here the CDR3 reads CASSLSGSYEQYF. The CDR3 DNA reads TGTGCCAGCAGCTTATCAGGGTCCTACGAGCAGTACTTC.